Listed here are 3 T cell receptor beta chains from one sample, sequenced in a study of graft-versus-host responses after intestinal transplantation. For these TCRs, the target antigens are not known. Generated by immunoSEQ multiplex PCR, the TCRdb table keeps only in-frame clones and is missing some. The table has 70,000 to 95,000 clones, 90% seen once. The input for sequencing was unstimulated CD4+ T cells sorted from spleen or lymph node cells, taken before intestinal transplant. Receptors were obtained from a human donor who received an intestinal transplant.

This clone was counted only a few times. V is TRBV27 and J is TRBJ1-1; D gene unclear. Trimming pared 4 bases from V and 6 bases from J, leaving 15 bases between. Germline CDR1 reads MNHEY; CDR2 reads SMNVEV (reference sequence). CDR3 length equals 14 residues. CDR3 coding DNA: TGTGCCAGCAGTTGGGGAGGGTGGGTCTCTGAAGCTTTCTTT. Its translation is CASSWGGWVSEAFF.

The J gene is TRBJ2-5, the V gene TRBV5-1; 7 nucleotides align to TRBD1. Trimming cost V 4 bases and J 5 bases; bases outside gene matches: 5. Germline CDR1 reads SGHRS; CDR2 reads YFSETQ. CDR3 length equals 13 residues. Here the CDR3 reads CASSPTGRETQYF. The CDR3 nucleotides are TGCGCCAGCAGCCCGACAGGGCGGGAGACCCAGTACTTC.

The chain joins TRBV7-9 to TRBJ2-3, with D unclear. Trimming left V 4 bases short and J 13 bases short, with 3 bases between. This CDR3 has 8 amino acids. From germline, CDR1 is SEHNR and CDR2 FQNEAQ (reference sequence). The CDR3, as DNA: TGTGCCAGCAGCTCGGAGTATTTT. It is translated as CASSSEYF.